Each of the 3 T cell receptor beta chains below was sequenced from the same sample in a study of T cell responses to AZD1222 COVID-19 vaccine. Profiled with immunoSEQ multiplex PCR; TCRdb holds only in-frame clones, not every one. In the table there are approximately 120,000 clones, about 89% of which are singletons. Here the sequenced sample was peripheral blood, taken on day 0 of AZD1222 vaccination. The receptors were gathered from an adult in good health.

The chain links TRBV23-1 to TRBJ2-7; D gene unclear. TRBV23-1 is marked as an open reading frame, function uncertain. V lost 2 bases and J lost 5, with 16 bases in between. This CDR3 contains 15 residues. CDR3 nucleotide sequence: TGCGCCAGCAGTCAAATATTAGTGGCTAGGGACGAGCAGTACTTC. This sequence encodes CASSQILVARDEQYF.

In its sample, this clone was seen a few times. The rearrangement joins TRBV5-4 to TRBJ1-1; possible D gene TRBD1, 5 bases. Germline lookup yields CDR1 SGHNT and CDR2 YYREEE (reference sequence). The CDR3 runs to 15 residues. Trimming took 0 bases from V and 2 from J, leaving 11 bases between them. This CDR3 reads CASSLEGRVNTEAFF. The CDR3 DNA reads as TGTGCCAGCAGCTTGGAGGGGAGGGTAAACACTGAAGCTTTCTTT.

This rearrangement joins TRBV7-6 to TRBJ2-2; TRBD2 might be the D (7 bases). V lost 3 bases, J lost 0 bases, and 14 bases lay in between. The CDR3 covers 17 residues. Germline V CDR1 and CDR2: SGHVS, FNYEAQ. The CDR3 reads CASSLGGGTANTGELFF. The DNA for the CDR3 is TGTGCCAGCAGCTTGGGAGGGGGTACCGCGAACACCGGGGAGCTGTTTTTT.